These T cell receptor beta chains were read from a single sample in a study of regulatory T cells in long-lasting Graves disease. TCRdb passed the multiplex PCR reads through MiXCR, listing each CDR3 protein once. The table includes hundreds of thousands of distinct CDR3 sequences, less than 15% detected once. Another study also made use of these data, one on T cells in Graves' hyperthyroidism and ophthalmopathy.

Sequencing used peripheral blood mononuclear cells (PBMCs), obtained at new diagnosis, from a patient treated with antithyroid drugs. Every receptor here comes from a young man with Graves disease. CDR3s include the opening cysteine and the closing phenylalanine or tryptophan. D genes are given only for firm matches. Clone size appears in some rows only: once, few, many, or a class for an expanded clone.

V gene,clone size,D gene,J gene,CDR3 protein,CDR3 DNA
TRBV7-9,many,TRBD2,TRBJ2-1,CASSLDGGNEQFF,TGTGCCAGCAGCTTAGACGGGGGGAATGAGCAGTTCTTC
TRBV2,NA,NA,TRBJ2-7,CVSSEARAGPRGAREQYF,TGTGTCAGCAGTGAAGCGCGGGCGGGCCCCCGGGGAGCTAGGGAGCAGTACTTC
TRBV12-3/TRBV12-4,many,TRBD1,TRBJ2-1,CASSSDDRVNEQFF,TGTGCCAGCAGTTCCGATGACAGGGTCAATGAGCAGTTCTTC
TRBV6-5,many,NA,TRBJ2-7,CASSYSTRQVRDYEQYF,TGTGCCAGCAGTTACTCGACGCGACAGGTTCGCGACTACGAGCAGTACTTC
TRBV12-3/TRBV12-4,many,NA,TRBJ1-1,CASSLISPGAFF,TGTGCCAGCAGTTTAATCTCCCCCGGAGCTTTCTTT
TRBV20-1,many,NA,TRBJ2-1,CSAQRYLSGNNEQFF,TGCAGTGCTCAAAGGTACTTGTCCGGGAACAATGAGCAGTTCTTC
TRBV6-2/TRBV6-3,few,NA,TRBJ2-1,CASSSHFYNEQFF,TGTGCCAGCAGTTCCCACTTCTACAATGAGCAGTTCTTC
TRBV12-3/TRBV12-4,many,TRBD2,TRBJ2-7,CASSLLIPSGSEQYF,TGTGCCAGCAGTTTGTTGATTCCTAGCGGCTCCGAGCAGTACTTC
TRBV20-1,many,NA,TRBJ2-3,CSARGQEGADTQYF,TGCAGTGCTAGAGGGCAGGAAGGCGCAGATACGCAGTATTTT
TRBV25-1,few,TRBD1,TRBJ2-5,CASSGGQGFETQYF,TGTGCCAGCAGTGGAGGACAGGGTTTCGAGACCCAGTACTTC
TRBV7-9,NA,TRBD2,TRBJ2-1,CASSPIAGVSNKQFF,TGTGCCAGCAGCCCGATAGCGGGAGTCTCCAATAAGCAGTTCTTC
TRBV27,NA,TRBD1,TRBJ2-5,CASSLRPRRTRTGEETQYF,TGTGCCAGCAGTTTACGCCCAAGGCGAACCCGGACAGGGGAGGAGACCCAGTACTTC
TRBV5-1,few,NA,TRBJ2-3,CASSLAPLNTQYF,TGCGCCAGCAGCTTGGCTCCGCTGAATACGCAGTATTTT
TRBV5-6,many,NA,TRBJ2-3,CASSLSMESTDTQYF,TGTGCCAGCAGCTTGTCCATGGAGAGCACAGATACGCAGTATTTT
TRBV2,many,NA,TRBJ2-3,CASIAAGTDTQYF,TGTGCCAGCATCGCGGCGGGCACAGATACGCAGTATTTT
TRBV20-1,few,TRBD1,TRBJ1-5,CSARDSGQPSNQPQHF,TGCAGTGCTAGAGATTCGGGACAGCCCAGCAATCAGCCCCAGCATTTT
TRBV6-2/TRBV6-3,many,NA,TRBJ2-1,CASSYRESSYNEQFF,TGTGCCAGCAGTTACAGGGAGAGCTCCTACAATGAGCAGTTCTTC
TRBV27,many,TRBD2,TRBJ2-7,CASSIQRGVDEQYF,TGTGCCAGCAGCATTCAGCGGGGGGTTGACGAGCAGTACTTC
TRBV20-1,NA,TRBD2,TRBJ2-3,CSARDPGLAGGWSTDTQYF,TGCAGTGCTAGAGATCCCGGACTAGCGGGAGGTTGGAGCACAGATACGCAGTATTTT
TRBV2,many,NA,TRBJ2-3,CASSARSWTDTQYF,TGTGCCAGCAGCGCTAGGAGTTGGACAGATACGCAGTATTTT
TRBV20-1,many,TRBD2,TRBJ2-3,CSTRTSGKIDTQYF,TGCAGTACAAGGACTAGCGGGAAGATAGATACGCAGTATTTT
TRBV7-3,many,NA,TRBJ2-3,CASAGSDTQYF,TGTGCCAGCGCAGGCTCAGATACGCAGTATTTT
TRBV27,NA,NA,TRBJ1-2,CASSSQRGGYTF,TGTGCCAGCAGTTCCCAGAGGGGTGGCTACACCTTC
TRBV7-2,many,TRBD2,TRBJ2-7,CASNSGSASYEQYF,TGTGCCAGCAATAGCGGGAGTGCATCCTACGAGCAGTACTTC
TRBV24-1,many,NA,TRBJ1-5,CATSDPGQGGSQPQHF,TGTGCCACCAGTGATCCGGGACAAGGAGGTAGTCAGCCCCAGCATTTT
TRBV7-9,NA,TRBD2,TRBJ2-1,CASSPPRGTSGNEQFF,TGTGCCAGCAGCCCCCCAAGGGGGACTAGCGGCAATGAGCAGTTCTTC